The source of this TCR beta chain is a study of cytomegalovirus exposure and HLA in healthy donors. The trim removed 5 bases at V and 7 bases at J, leaving 9 bases unmatched. This CDR3 has 14 residues. Germline loops: CDR1 MNHEY, CDR2 SVGAGI. The protocol was immunoSEQ multiplex PCR, while the TCRdb copy is restricted to in-frame clones and leaves out a portion. The sample lists 220,000 or so clones, around nine tenths occurring once. Sequenced input: PBMCs. This sequence joins TRBV6-5 and TRBJ1-1, with 8 bases matching TRBD1. The receptor was isolated from a woman aged 18-30 years in good health and CMV-seronegative. The chain's CDR3 is CASSQTRTGSEAFF. The CDR3 nucleotides read TGTGCCAGCAGTCAGACACGGACAGGGAGTGAAGCTTTCTTT.